This T cell receptor beta chain stems from a study of T cell repertoires in cytomegalovirus infection. As for the study in general: It was recently identified HLA-C-restricted and well-studied HLA-B-restricted CMV epitopes that the study used. TCR beta signatures that were public indicated CMV infection and matching HLA type.

The CDR3 extends over 14 amino acids. Germline V lookup: CDR1 SEHNR, CDR2 FQNEAQ (reference sequence). Trimming took off 1 base at V and 5 bases at J, with 11 bases between the two ends. A few counts support this clonotype. Its antigen is unidentified. TCRdb re-called the reads through MiXCR, storing one row per CDR3 protein. The sample contains fewer than 350,000 distinct CDR3 sequences, around 29% of which appear only once. The genes are TRBV7-9 and TRBJ1-1; D possibly corresponds to TRBD1 (5 bases). The receptor's source is a human donor in good health (CMV status not recorded). Some clones in this sample may be carry-over from other donors' samples. The sequencing here drew on cultured PBMCs, taken from culture after CMV antigen stimulation. The CDR3 reads CASSLVLEGTEAFF. As DNA, the CDR3 is TGTGCCAGCAGCTTAGTGTTAGAGGGGACTGAAGCTTTCTTT.